The present TCR beta chain was sequenced within a study of T cells after yellow fever vaccination. Study background: Preparing low-cell-number fractions relied on SMART-Seq v4 Ultra Low Input. Findings and limits, study-wide: Of the clonotypes, a small share occurred in both CD4 and CD8 compartments. Though weaker, the secondary response peaked faster, on day 5 versus 15.

TCRdb reprocessed the 5' RACE reads with MiXCR, giving one entry per CDR3 protein. The sample carries 200,000 to 300,000 distinct CDR3 sequences, roughly 13% recorded once. This clonotype has a count of ten or more. The antigen remains undetermined. Germline CDR1 reads SGHKS; CDR2 reads YYEKEE (reference sequence). V was shortened by 7 bases and J by 6 bases, with 8 bases between the two germline ends. This CDR3 is 10 amino acids long. The sample in question was CD4+ T cells sorted from PBMCs, obtained 45 days after the yellow fever booster vaccination. The sequence was collected from a man younger than 40 who received the YFV17D yellow fever vaccine. The J gene is TRBJ2-7, the V gene TRBV5-5; D is possibly TRBD1 or TRBD2 (5 bases each). The CDR3 is CASHGTEQYF. CDR3 sequence (DNA): TGTGCCAGCCACGGGACCGAGCAGTACTTC.